The 18 T cell receptor beta chains in this list originate from one sample, sequenced in a study of blood T cell repertoires in COVID-19. Libraries were prepared by immunoSEQ multiplex PCR; TCRdb keeps only in-frame clonotypes and omits some of them. The table lists some 99,000 clones, approximately 86% of them singletons. The sample comprised peripheral blood. These receptors all stem from a woman aged 55-70 years in a cohort sampled during active or convalescent COVID-19.

V is TRBV7-9 and J is TRBJ2-7; D gene unclear. The CDR3 extends over 12 amino acids. Looked up from germline, CDR1 is SEHNR and CDR2 is FQNEAQ (reference sequence). V lost 5 bases and J 0 bases, leaving 5 bases between the germline ends. The CDR3 loop is CASSRISYEQYF. The CDR3 nucleotides are TGTGCCAGCAGCCGTATCTCCTACGAGCAGTACTTC. Drawing the rest from reference TRBV7-9 and TRBJ2-7, the complete variable domain is DTGVSQNPRHKITKRGQNVTFRCDPISEHNRLYWYRQTLGQGPEFLTYFQNEAQLEKSRLLSDRFSAERPKGSFSTLEIQRTEQGDSAMYLCASSRISYEQYFGPGTRLTVT.

The CDR3, as DNA: TGCGCCAGCGGTGCTGGCGGGACAGGGGATAGCGAGCAGTACTTC. Amino acids: CASGAGGTGDSEQYF. This chain uses TRBV5-1 with TRBJ2-7; 10 bases are a match to TRBD1. The trim removed 7 bases at V and 6 bases at J, leaving 13 bases unmatched. The CDR3 runs to 15 residues. Germline CDR1 is SGHRS and CDR2 is YFSETQ. Supplemented by reference TRBV5-1 and TRBJ2-7, the full variable domain reads KAGVTQTPRYLIKTRGQQVTLSCSPISGHRSVSWYQQTPGQGLQFLFEYFSETQRNKGNFPGRFSGRQFSNSRSEMNVSTLELGDSALYLCASGAGGTGDSEQYFGPGTRLTVT.

V gene TRBV2 combines with J gene TRBJ2-2; D gene uncertain. Per germline, CDR1 SNHLY and CDR2 FYNNEI. V gave up 6 bases and J gave up 4 bases, with 9 bases separating them. This CDR3 is 13 amino acids long. CDR3 nucleotides: TGTGCCAGCAGGGGCCAACCCACCGGGGAGCTGTTTTTT. Its protein product is CASRGQPTGELFF.

The V gene is TRBV9, the J gene TRBJ1-4; D is possibly TRBD1 (5 bases). The CDR3 extends over 14 amino acids. The germline V gene encodes CDR1 SGDLS and CDR2 YYNGEE. The V and J ends lost 0 bases and 5 bases respectively, with 8 bases between them. DNA for the CDR3: TGTGCCAGCAGCGTAGGACAGAGGAATGAAAAACTGTTTTTT. Translation: CASSVGQRNEKLFF.

The gene calls are TRBV3-1 (or the pseudogene TRBV3-2) and TRBJ2-7, with 8 bases lining up with TRBD1. There are 14 residues in the CDR3. CDR1 is LGHDT, CDR2 YNNKEL, per germline (reference sequence). With 6 bases clipped from V and 6 bases from J, the junction kept 10 bases outside the gene matches. In DNA, the CDR3 is TGTGCCAGCAGTTTAACCGGGACAGGAGCCGAGCAGTACTTC. It translates to CASSLTGTGAEQYF.

The chain employs TRBV5-4 and TRBJ1-6, with D possibly TRBD1 on 5 matching bases. The V and J ends lost 3 bases and 7 bases respectively, with 14 bases between them. CDR1 is SGHNT, CDR2 YYREEE, per germline (reference sequence). There are 15 residues in the CDR3. The CDR3 DNA sequence: TGTGCCAGCAGCTCCTTCCAGGGTGTAAATTCACCCCTCCACTTT. Translating gives CASSSFQGVNSPLHF.

V gene TRBV12-3 or TRBV12-4 combines with J gene TRBJ1-1; D is possibly TRBD1 (5 bases). V was shortened by 6 bases and J by 6 bases, with 11 bases between the two germline ends. The CDR3 runs to 12 residues. The CDR3 region is CASSQDSPEAFF. For the CDR3, the DNA is TGTGCCAGCAGCCAAGACAGCCCTGAAGCTTTCTTT.

The J gene is TRBJ2-2, the V gene TRBV5-1; 7 bases line up with TRBD2. V dropped 5 bases and J dropped 4; count of bases not matched to a gene: 14. Germline-derived CDR1 and CDR2 are SGHRS and YFSETQ. The CDR3 has 17 residues. The CDR3 here is CASSSAPAGVSTGELFF. In DNA, the CDR3 is TGCGCCAGCAGTTCCGCCCCGGCGGGAGTAAGCACCGGGGAGCTGTTTTTT. Together with reference TRBV5-1 and TRBJ2-2, the CDR3 gives the full variable domain: KAGVTQTPRYLIKTRGQQVTLSCSPISGHRSVSWYQQTPGQGLQFLFEYFSETQRNKGNFPGRFSGRQFSNSRSEMNVSTLELGDSALYLCASSSAPAGVSTGELFFGEGSRLTVL.

The chain uses TRBV14 and TRBJ2-1, with D perhaps matching TRBD1 (5 bases). CDR1 is SGHDN, CDR2 FVKESK, per germline. The CDR3 is made up of 12 amino acids. Deletions cut 1 base from V and 16 bases from J, with 14 bases between. CDR3 amino acids: CASSQARQTPFF. DNA for the CDR3: TGTGCCAGCAGCCAAGCCCGACAGACCCCCTTCTTC.

The chain joins TRBV19 to TRBJ2-7, with 8 bases lining up with TRBD2. The CDR3 runs to 13 residues. Germline V gene sequence: CDR1 LNHDA, CDR2 SQIVND (reference sequence). V lost 11 bases and J lost 4; bases outside the gene matches: 10. CDR3 DNA: TGTGCCTCCTCAGCGGGAGCAAAGTACGAGCAGTACTTC. Translation gives CASSAGAKYEQYF. Combining the CDR3 with reference TRBV19 and TRBJ2-7 gives the whole variable domain DGGITQSPKYLFRKEGQNVTLSCEQNLNHDAMYWYRQDPGQGLRLIYYSQIVNDFQKGDIAEGYSVSREKKESFPLTVTSAQKNPTAFYLCASSAGAKYEQYFGPGTRLTVT.

The V call is TRBV2, the J call TRBJ2-1; D is perhaps TRBD2 (6 bases). The CDR3 is made up of 13 amino acids. The germline V and J ends were trimmed by 4 bases and 5 bases, with 9 bases remaining between them. Germline V gene data show CDR1 as SNHLY and CDR2 as FYNNEI. DNA of the CDR3: TGTGCCAGCAGTGTAGAGCGGGACAATGAGCAGTTCTTC. This codes for CASSVERDNEQFF.

The rearrangement uses TRBV28 and TRBJ2-1; 15 bases map to TRBD2. This CDR3 is built from 18 residues. V gave up 7 bases and J gave up 6 bases; unmatched junction bases: 13. From germline, CDR1 is MDHEN and CDR2 SYDVKM. In DNA, the CDR3 is TGTGCCAGCACCTCAGGACTAGCGGGAGGGCCGGAGGGCAATGAGCAGTTCTTC. Amino acid sequence: CASTSGLAGGPEGNEQFF.

The genes are TRBV27 and TRBJ2-3; 9 nucleotides agree with TRBD2. After removal of 4 bases from V and 0 bases from J, the junction contained 5 bases not matched to a gene. Germline-derived CDR1 and CDR2 are MNHEY and SMNVEV (reference sequence). The CDR3 length is 16 residues. The CDR3 protein is CASSSLAGTSTDTQYF. CDR3 in DNA: TGTGCCAGCAGTTCGCTAGCGGGGACCAGCACAGATACGCAGTATTTT.

The chain uses TRBV6-2 or TRBV6-3 and TRBJ2-5, with 7 bases identical to TRBD2. Looked up from germline, CDR1 is MNHEY and CDR2 is SVGEGT. CDR3 length equals 18 residues. J lost 3 bases, V lost 2 bases, and 15 bases had no gene match. The CDR3 bases are TGTGCCAGCAGTTACGCCCCATTTGGGGGGGTCCTTGAAGAGACCCAGTACTTC. Translating it yields CASSYAPFGGVLEETQYF.

The gene calls are TRBV7-6 and TRBJ1-5; unclear D gene. V dropped 2 bases and J dropped 0 bases, with 11 bases sitting between them. Germline V CDR1 and CDR2: SGHVS, FNYEAQ. CDR3 length: 16 amino acids. The CDR3 is CASSLSPGFSNQPQHF. CDR3 nucleotide sequence: TGTGCCAGCAGCTTAAGCCCGGGATTTAGCAATCAGCCCCAGCATTTT.

The chain combines TRBV19 with TRBJ1-4; 8 positions match TRBD1. V was pared by 3 bases and J by 5 bases, with 5 bases of the junction left unmatched. The CDR3 totals 15 residues. The germline CDR1 and CDR2 sequences are LNHDA and SQIVND (reference sequence). The CDR3 here is CASSIGDRRNEKLFF. The CDR3 coding sequence is TGTGCCAGTAGTATCGGGGACAGGAGGAATGAAAAACTGTTTTTT.

The rearrangement links TRBV2 to TRBJ2-5, with D possibly being TRBD1 (6 bases). Germline-derived CDR1 and CDR2 are SNHLY and FYNNEI. The CDR3 totals 13 residues. V dropped 8 bases and J dropped 3 bases, with 13 bases sitting between them. The CDR3 DNA is TGTGCCAGCGGCACAGGGCTAAAAGAGACCCAGTACTTC. Amino acid sequence: CASGTGLKETQYF.

V is TRBV19 and J is TRBJ2-1; no clear D gene. With 8 bases removed from V and 0 bases from J, the gap between germline ends came to 14 bases. The germline gives CDR1 LNHDA, CDR2 SQIVND (reference sequence). The CDR3 sequence is 15 residues long. This CDR3 is CASRWSPSSYNEQFF. The CDR3 DNA sequence: TGTGCCAGTCGTTGGTCACCTAGCTCCTACAATGAGCAGTTCTTC.